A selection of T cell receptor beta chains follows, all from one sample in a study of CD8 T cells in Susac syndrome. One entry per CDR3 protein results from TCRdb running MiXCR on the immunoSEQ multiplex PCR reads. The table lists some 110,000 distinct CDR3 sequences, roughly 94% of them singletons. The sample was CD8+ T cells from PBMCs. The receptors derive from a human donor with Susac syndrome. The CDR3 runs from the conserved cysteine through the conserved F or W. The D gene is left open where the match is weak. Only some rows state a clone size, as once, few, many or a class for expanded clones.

CDR3: CAIRESSTDTQYF; DNA: TGTGCCATCAGAGAGTCTAGCACAGATACGCAGTATTTT; J: TRBJ2-3; D: NA; size: once; V: TRBV10-3
CDR3: CASSGDSEFFTDTQYF; DNA: TGTGCTAGCAGCGGGGACTCAGAGTTTTTCACAGATACGCAGTATTTT; J: TRBJ2-3; D: TRBD2; size: NA; V: TRBV7-7
CDR3: CATSRQESYNEQFF; DNA: TGTGCCACCAGCCGTCAGGAGTCCTACAATGAGCAGTTCTTC; J: TRBJ2-1; D: NA; size: once; V: TRBV15
CDR3: CSALGVGTQYF; DNA: TGCAGTGCCTTAGGGGTCGGTACGCAGTATTTT; J: TRBJ2-3; D: NA; size: NA; V: TRBV20-1
CDR3: CASSDPAGGPETQYF; DNA: TGTGCCAGCAGTGACCCGGCGGGGGGCCCAGAGACCCAGTACTTC; J: TRBJ2-5; D: TRBD2; size: NA; V: TRBV2
CDR3: CASSESGETGELFF; DNA: TGTGCCAGCAGTGAATCCGGGGAGACCGGGGAGCTGTTTTTT; J: TRBJ2-2; D: NA; size: NA; V: TRBV25-1
CDR3: CASSSSGPGGIF; DNA: TGTGCCAGCAGTTCGTCGGGGCCGGGGGGTATCTTC; J: TRBJ2-1; D: TRBD2; size: NA; V: TRBV12-3/TRBV12-4
CDR3: CSAGMGEQFF; DNA: TGCAGTGCGGGGATGGGGGAGCAGTTCTTC; J: TRBJ2-1; D: NA; size: NA; V: TRBV20-1
CDR3: CAISESRAYEQYF; DNA: TGTGCCATCAGTGAGTCTCGAGCCTACGAGCAGTACTTC; J: TRBJ2-7; D: NA; size: NA; V: TRBV10-3
CDR3: CATSDSRTGDQTGELFF; DNA: TGTGCCACCAGTGATTCCCGGACAGGGGACCAAACCGGGGAGCTGTTTTTT; J: TRBJ2-2; D: TRBD1; size: NA; V: TRBV24-1
CDR3: CASSFAGGPYEQYF; DNA: TGCGCCAGCAGCTTTGCAGGGGGCCCTTACGAGCAGTACTTC; J: TRBJ2-7; D: TRBD1; size: NA; V: TRBV5-1
CDR3: CSARDALAGISEQFF; DNA: TGCAGTGCTAGAGATGCGCTAGCGGGGATAAGTGAGCAGTTCTTC; J: TRBJ2-1; D: TRBD2; size: NA; V: TRBV20-1
CDR3: CASSYYNTEAFF; DNA: TGTGCCAGCAGCTACTACAACACTGAAGCTTTCTTT; J: TRBJ1-1; D: NA; size: once; V: TRBV3-1
CDR3: CASSRTGGNQPQHF; DNA: TGTGCCAGCAGCCGGACAGGGGGGAATCAGCCCCAGCATTTT; J: TRBJ1-5; D: TRBD1; size: NA; V: TRBV7-9
CDR3: CASSRTGEYEQYF; DNA: TGTGCCAGCAGCAGGACAGGGGAGTACGAGCAGTACTTC; J: TRBJ2-7; D: TRBD1; size: NA; V: TRBV9
CDR3: CASFLRGEAFF; DNA: TGTGCCAGCTTCCTAAGAGGTGAAGCTTTCTTT; J: TRBJ1-1; D: NA; size: NA; V: TRBV12-3/TRBV12-4
CDR3: CASSYRSRTRDEQFF; DNA: TGTGCCAGCAGTTACCGAAGTCGGACTCGAGATGAGCAGTTCTTC; J: TRBJ2-1; D: NA; size: NA; V: TRBV6-5
CDR3: CASGFGQNYEQYF; DNA: TGTGCTAGTGGTTTTGGACAGAACTACGAGCAGTACTTC; J: TRBJ2-7; D: NA; size: NA; V: TRBV12-5
CDR3: CASSGRETGYTEAFF; DNA: TGTGCCAGCAGCGGAAGAGAGACAGGCTACACTGAAGCTTTCTTT; J: TRBJ1-1; D: NA; size: NA; V: TRBV9
CDR3: CASSLVPLQETQYF; DNA: TGTGCCAGCAGCTTAGTTCCACTCCAAGAGACCCAGTACTTC; J: TRBJ2-5; D: NA; size: once; V: TRBV7-8
CDR3: CSARDLVEEGRTDTQYF; DNA: TGCAGTGCTAGAGATCTTGTGGAGGAGGGGAGGACAGATACGCAGTATTTT; J: TRBJ2-3; D: NA; size: NA; V: TRBV20-1
CDR3: CASSMVSGQGEPYGYTF; DNA: TGTGCCAGTAGTATGGTTTCGGGACAGGGCGAACCCTATGGCTACACCTTC; J: TRBJ1-2; D: TRBD1; size: once; V: TRBV19
CDR3: CASGAGGLPGTQYF; DNA: TGCGCCAGCGGAGCGGGGGGACTTCCAGGGACCCAGTACTTC; J: TRBJ2-5; D: TRBD2; size: NA; V: TRBV10-2
CDR3: CASSESGFQETQYF; DNA: TGTGCCAGCAGTGAATCGGGATTTCAAGAGACCCAGTACTTC; J: TRBJ2-5; D: NA; size: NA; V: TRBV25-1
CDR3: CASSYGETQYF; DNA: TGTGCCAGCTCCTACGGGGAGACCCAGTACTTC; J: TRBJ2-5; D: NA; size: NA; V: TRBV28
CDR3: CSASFALNSYEQYF; DNA: TGCAGTGCCTCCTTTGCTCTAAACTCCTACGAGCAGTACTTC; J: TRBJ2-7; D: NA; size: NA; V: TRBV20-1
CDR3: CASSYSGPSYEQYF; DNA: TGTGCCAGCAGTTACTCTGGACCGAGCTACGAGCAGTACTTC; J: TRBJ2-7; D: NA; size: NA; V: TRBV6-2/TRBV6-3
CDR3: CAWDLAAITDTQYF; DNA: TGTGCCTGGGATCTAGCGGCGATCACAGATACGCAGTATTTT; J: TRBJ2-3; D: TRBD2; size: NA; V: TRBV30
CDR3: CASSFGVQAFDEQFF; DNA: TGTGCCAGTAGTTTTGGGGTACAGGCCTTCGATGAGCAGTTCTTC; J: TRBJ2-1; D: NA; size: NA; V: TRBV19
CDR3: CASKGGGNTEAFF; DNA: TGTGCCAGCAAGGGAGGGGGTAACACTGAAGCTTTCTTT; J: TRBJ1-1; D: NA; size: NA; V: TRBV19
CDR3: CAISESINPNEQFF; DNA: TGTGCCATCAGTGAGTCCATAAATCCGAATGAGCAGTTCTTC; J: TRBJ2-1; D: NA; size: NA; V: TRBV10-3
CDR3: CSVVPYAGGQETQYF; DNA: TGCAGCGTCGTCCCCTATGCGGGGGGCCAAGAGACCCAGTACTTC; J: TRBJ2-5; D: TRBD2; size: NA; V: TRBV29-1
CDR3: CASLRRGGPPDTQYF; DNA: TGTGCCAGTCTGCGAAGGGGGGGGCCCCCGGATACGCAGTATTTT; J: TRBJ2-3; D: NA; size: NA; V: TRBV19